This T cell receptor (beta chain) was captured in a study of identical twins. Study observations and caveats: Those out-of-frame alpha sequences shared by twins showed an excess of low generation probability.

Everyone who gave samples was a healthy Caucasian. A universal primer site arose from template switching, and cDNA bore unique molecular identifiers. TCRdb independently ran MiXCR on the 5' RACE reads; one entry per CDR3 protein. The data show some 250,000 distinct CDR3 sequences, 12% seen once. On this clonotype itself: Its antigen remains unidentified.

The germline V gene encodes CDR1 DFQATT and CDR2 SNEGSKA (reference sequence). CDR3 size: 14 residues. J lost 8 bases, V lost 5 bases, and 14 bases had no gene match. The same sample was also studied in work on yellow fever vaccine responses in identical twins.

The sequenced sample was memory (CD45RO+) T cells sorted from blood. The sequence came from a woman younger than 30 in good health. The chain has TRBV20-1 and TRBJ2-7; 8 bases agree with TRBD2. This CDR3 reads CSALSGRRAYKQYF. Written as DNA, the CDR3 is TGCAGTGCTCTCAGCGGGAGACGGGCTTACAAGCAGTACTTC.